This TCR beta chain was observed in a study of T cells in Graves' hyperthyroidism and ophthalmopathy. Study-level information: Peripheral blood was obtained at initial diagnosis, preceding any treatment.

Authors of the study amplified TCR beta CDR3 regions from RNA transcripts. A first-round RT-PCR of the TCR CDR3 used the HTBI primer set. TCRdb called the multiplex PCR reads again in MiXCR, with one record for every CDR3 protein. The repertoire holds more than 300,000 distinct CDR3 sequences, with 15% to 20% as singletons. Together with thyroid ultrasound, orbital computed tomography, serum thyroxine and TRAb, clinical symptoms were used for diagnoses. The PBMCs were sourced from fresh peripheral blood (around 10 ml). Germline CDR1 reads MNHNS; CDR2 reads SASEGT. The V end was cut by 8 bases, the J end by 5 bases, with 19 bases between. This CDR3 region has 15 residues.

The chain couples TRBV6-1 to TRBJ2-1, with a possible D match to TRBD1 (6 bases). The specimen was blood. The receptor was derived from a man younger than 35 with Graves' ophthalmopathy. The CDR3 DNA is TGTGCCAGCCTAGAGGGGTACAGGGACAACAATGAGCAGTTCTTC. This gives the protein CASLEGYRDNNEQFF.